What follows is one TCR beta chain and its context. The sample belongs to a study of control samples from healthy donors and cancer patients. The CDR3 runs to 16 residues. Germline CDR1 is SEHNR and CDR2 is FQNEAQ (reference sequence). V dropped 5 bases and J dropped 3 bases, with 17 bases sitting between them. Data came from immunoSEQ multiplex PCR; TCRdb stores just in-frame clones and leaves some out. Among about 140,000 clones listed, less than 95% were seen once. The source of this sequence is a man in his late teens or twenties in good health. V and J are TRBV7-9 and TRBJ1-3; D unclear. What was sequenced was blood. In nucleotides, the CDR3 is TGTGCCAGCAGCCGGGAGGTGGCAGATGGTGGAAACACCATATATTTT. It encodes CASSREVADGGNTIYF.